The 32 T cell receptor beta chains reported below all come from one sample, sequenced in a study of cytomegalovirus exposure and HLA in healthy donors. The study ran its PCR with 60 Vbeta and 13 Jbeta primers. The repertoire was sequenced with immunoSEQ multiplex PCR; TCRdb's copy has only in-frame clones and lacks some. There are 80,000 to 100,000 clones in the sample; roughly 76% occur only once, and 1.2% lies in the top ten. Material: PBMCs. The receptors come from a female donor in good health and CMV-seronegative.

DNA for the CDR3: TGTGCCAGCAGTTTATTCGATTGGACAGGAGCCTACGAGCAGTACTTC. Amino acids: CASSLFDWTGAYEQYF. The J gene is TRBJ2-7, the V gene TRBV28; 7 nucleotides align to TRBD1. This CDR3 region has 16 residues. V shed 1 base, J shed 2 bases, and the junction held 8 bases outside the gene matches. The germline V gene encodes CDR1 MDHEN and CDR2 SYDVKM. Full variable domain (remainder filled in from reference TRBV28 and TRBJ2-7): DVKVTQSSRYLVKRTGEKVFLECVQDMDHENMFWYRQDPGLGLRLIYFSYDVKMKEKGDIPEGYSVSREKKERFSLILESASTNQTSMYLCASSLFDWTGAYEQYFGPGTRLTVT.

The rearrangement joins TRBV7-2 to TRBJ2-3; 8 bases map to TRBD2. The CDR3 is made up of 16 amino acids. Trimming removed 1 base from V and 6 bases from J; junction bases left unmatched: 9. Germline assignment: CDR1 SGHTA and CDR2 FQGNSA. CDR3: CASSLEAGGTLDTQYF. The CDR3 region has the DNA TGTGCCAGCAGCTTAGAGGCGGGGGGTACCTTGGATACGCAGTATTTT.

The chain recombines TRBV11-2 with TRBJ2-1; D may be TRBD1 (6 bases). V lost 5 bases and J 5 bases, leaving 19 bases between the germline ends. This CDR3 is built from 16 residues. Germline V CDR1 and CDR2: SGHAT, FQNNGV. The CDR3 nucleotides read TGTGCCAGCAGCCCTATCCGAGGGGGTTCACACAATGAGCAGTTCTTC. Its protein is CASSPIRGGSHNEQFF.

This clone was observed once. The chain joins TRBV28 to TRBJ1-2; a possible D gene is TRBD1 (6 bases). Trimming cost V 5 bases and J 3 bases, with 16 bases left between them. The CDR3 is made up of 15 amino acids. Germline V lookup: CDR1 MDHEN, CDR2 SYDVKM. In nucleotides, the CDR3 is TGTGCCAGCAGTCCCGTAGACAGGCGCTACTATGGCTACACCTTC. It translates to CASSPVDRRYYGYTF.

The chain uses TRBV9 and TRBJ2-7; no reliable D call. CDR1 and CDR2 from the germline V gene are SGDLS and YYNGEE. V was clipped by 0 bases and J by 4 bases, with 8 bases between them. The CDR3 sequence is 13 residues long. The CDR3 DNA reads TGTGCCAGCAGCGTAGATGCGGTGTACGAGCAGTACTTC. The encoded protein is CASSVDAVYEQYF.

The CDR3, as DNA: TGTGCCAGCACAGACAGGGGAAGGGACACTGAAGCTTTCTTT. Its protein is CASTDRGRDTEAFF. The V call is TRBV25-1, the J call TRBJ1-1; TRBD1 agrees at 8 bases. Germline values: CDR1 MGHDK, CDR2 SYGVNS. CDR3 length equals 14 residues. V gave up 7 bases and J gave up 3 bases; unmatched junction bases: 7.

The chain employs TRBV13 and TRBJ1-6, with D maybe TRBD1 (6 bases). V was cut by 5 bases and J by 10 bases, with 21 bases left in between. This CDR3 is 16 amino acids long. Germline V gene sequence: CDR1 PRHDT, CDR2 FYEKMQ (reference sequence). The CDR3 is CASSTRQAGFGSPLHF. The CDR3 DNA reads TGTGCCAGCAGCACCCGACAGGCCGGATTTGGATCACCCCTCCACTTT.

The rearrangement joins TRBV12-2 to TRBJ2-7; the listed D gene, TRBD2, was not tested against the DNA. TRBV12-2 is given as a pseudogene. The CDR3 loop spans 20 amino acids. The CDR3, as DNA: TGTGCAAGTCGCTTAGCGGCTACTTGGACTAGCGGGAGTTTATTTCACGAGCAGTACTTC. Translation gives CASRLAATWTSGSLFHEQYF.

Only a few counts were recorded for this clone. For the CDR3, the DNA is TGTGCCTGGAGTTCCCACTACACTGAAGCTTTCTTT. It encodes CAWSSHYTEAFF. The chain carries TRBV30 and TRBJ1-1, with no clear D. Trimming cost V 2 bases and J 3 bases, with 7 bases left between them. The CDR3 extends over 12 amino acids. Germline assignment: CDR1 GTSNPN and CDR2 SVGIG (reference sequence).

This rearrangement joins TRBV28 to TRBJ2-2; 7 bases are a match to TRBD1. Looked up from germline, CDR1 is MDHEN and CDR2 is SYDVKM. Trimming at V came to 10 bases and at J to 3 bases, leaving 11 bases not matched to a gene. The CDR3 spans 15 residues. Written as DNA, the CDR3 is TGTGCCACCTCGGGCCGAGACAGGGACACCGGGGAGCTGTTTTTT. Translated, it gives CATSGRDRDTGELFF.

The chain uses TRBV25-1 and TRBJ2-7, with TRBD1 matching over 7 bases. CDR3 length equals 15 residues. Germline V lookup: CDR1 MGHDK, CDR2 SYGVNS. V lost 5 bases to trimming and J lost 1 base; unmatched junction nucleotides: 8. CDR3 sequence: CASSLPGTESYEQYF. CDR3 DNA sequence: TGTGCCAGCAGTTTACCCGGGACAGAGTCCTACGAGCAGTACTTC.

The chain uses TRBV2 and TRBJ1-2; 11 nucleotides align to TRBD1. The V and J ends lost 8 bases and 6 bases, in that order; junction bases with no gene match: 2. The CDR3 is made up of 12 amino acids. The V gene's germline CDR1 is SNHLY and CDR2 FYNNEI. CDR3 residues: CASGQGANGYTF. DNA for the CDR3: TGTGCCAGCGGACAGGGGGCAAATGGCTACACCTTC.

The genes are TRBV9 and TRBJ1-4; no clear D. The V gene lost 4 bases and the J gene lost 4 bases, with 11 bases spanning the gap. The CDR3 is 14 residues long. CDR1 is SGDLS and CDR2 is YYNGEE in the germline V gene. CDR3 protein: CASSSDYDNEKLFF. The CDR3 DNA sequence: TGTGCCAGCAGCTCCGACTATGATAATGAAAAACTGTTTTTT.

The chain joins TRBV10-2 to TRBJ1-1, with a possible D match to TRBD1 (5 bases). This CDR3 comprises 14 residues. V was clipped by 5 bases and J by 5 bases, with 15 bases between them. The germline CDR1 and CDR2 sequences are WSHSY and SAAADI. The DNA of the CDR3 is TGCGCCAGCAGTCCACAGGTCGTTCGTACTGAAGCTTTCTTT. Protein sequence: CASSPQVVRTEAFF.

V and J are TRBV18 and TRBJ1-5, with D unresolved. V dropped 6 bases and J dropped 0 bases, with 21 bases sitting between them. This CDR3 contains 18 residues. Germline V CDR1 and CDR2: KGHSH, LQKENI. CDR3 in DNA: TGTGCCAGCTCCTCGACAAGGGAGTCTTATTATAGCAATCAGCCCCAGCATTTT. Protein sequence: CASSSTRESYYSNQPQHF.

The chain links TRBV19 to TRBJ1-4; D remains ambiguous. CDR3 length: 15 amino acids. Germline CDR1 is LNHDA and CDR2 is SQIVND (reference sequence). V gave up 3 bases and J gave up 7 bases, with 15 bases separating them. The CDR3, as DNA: TGTGCCAGTAGTATTACCGAAACGGGAGTTGAAAAACTGTTTTTT. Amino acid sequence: CASSITETGVEKLFF.

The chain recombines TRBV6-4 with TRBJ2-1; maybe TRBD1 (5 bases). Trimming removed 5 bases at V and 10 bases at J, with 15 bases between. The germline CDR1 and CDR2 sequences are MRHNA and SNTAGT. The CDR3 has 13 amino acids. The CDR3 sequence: CASSPSSQGEQFF. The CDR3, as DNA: TGTGCCAGCAGTCCCTCATCCCAGGGAGAGCAGTTCTTC.

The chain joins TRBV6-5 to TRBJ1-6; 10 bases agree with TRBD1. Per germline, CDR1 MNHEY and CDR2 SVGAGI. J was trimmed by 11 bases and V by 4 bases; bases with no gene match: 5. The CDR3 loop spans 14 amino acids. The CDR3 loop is CASSWGQGSPPLHF. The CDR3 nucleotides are TGTGCCAGCAGTTGGGGACAGGGGAGTCCACCCCTCCACTTT.

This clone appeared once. The CDR3 is CASSKREGRWEQYF. CDR3 DNA: TGTGCCAGCAGTAAGCGGGAGGGCCGTTGGGAGCAGTACTTC. The genes are TRBV27 and TRBJ2-7, with 10 bases fitting TRBD2. Trimming cost V 5 bases and J 7 bases; bases outside gene matches: 8. Germline CDR1 reads MNHEY; CDR2 reads SMNVEV (reference sequence). There are 14 residues in the CDR3.

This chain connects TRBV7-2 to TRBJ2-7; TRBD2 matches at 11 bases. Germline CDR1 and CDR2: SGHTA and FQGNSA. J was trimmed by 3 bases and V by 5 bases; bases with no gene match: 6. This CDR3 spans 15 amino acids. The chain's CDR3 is CASSPTTSGVYEQYF. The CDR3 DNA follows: TGTGCCAGCAGCCCCACGACTAGCGGGGTCTACGAGCAGTACTTC. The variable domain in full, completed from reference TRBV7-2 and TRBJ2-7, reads GAGVSQSPSNKVTEKGKDVELRCDPISGHTALYWYRQSLGQGLEFLIYFQGNSAPDKSGLPSDRFSAERTGGSVSTLTIQRTQQEDSAVYLCASSPTTSGVYEQYFGPGTRLTVT.

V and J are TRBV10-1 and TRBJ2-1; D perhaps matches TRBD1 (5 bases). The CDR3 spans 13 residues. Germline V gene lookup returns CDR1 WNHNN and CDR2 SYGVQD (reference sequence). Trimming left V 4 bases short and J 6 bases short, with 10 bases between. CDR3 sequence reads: CASSGDSFNEQFF. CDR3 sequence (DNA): TGCGCCAGCAGTGGCGACAGTTTCAATGAGCAGTTCTTC.

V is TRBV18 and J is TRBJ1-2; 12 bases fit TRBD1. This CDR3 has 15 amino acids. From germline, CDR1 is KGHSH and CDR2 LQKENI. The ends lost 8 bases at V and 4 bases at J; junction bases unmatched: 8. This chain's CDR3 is CASGTGGTLGYGYTF. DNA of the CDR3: TGTGCCAGCGGGACAGGGGGCACCCTCGGCTATGGCTACACCTTC.

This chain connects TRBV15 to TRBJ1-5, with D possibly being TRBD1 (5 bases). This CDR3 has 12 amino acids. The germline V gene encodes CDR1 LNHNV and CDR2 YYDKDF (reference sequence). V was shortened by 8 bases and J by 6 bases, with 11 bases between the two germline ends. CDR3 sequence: CATGQGGQPQHF. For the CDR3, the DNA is TGTGCCACCGGTCAGGGAGGTCAGCCCCAGCATTTT.

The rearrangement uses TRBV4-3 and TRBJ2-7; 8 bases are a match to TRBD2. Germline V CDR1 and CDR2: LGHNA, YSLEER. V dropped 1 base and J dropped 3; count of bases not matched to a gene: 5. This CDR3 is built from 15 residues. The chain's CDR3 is CASSQVGAGVYEQYF. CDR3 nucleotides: TGCGCCAGCAGCCAAGTAGGAGCGGGGGTCTACGAGCAGTACTTC.

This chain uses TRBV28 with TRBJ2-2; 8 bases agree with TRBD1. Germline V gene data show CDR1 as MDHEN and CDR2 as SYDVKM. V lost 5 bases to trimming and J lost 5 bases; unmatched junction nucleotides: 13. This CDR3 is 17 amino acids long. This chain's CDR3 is CASSPFGQGSRTGELFF. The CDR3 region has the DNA TGTGCCAGCAGTCCCTTCGGACAGGGTAGTAGGACCGGGGAGCTGTTTTTT.

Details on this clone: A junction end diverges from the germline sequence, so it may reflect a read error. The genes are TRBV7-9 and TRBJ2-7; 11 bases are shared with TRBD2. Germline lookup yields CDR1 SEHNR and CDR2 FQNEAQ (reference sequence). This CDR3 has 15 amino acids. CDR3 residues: CSSSVLLAGVYEQYF. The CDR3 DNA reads TGTTCCAGCAGCGTCCTACTAGCGGGGGTTTACGAGCAGTACTTC. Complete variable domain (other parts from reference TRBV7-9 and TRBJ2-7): DTGVSQNPRHKITKRGQNVTFRCDPISEHNRLYWYRQTLGQGPEFLTYFQNEAQLEKSRLLSDRFSAERPKGSFSTLEIQRTEQGDSAMYLCSSSVLLAGVYEQYFGPGTRLTVT.

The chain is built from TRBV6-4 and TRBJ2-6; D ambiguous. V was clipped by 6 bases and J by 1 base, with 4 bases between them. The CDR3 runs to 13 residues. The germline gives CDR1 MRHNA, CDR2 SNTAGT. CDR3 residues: CASRQSGANVLTF. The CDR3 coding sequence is TGTGCCAGCAGACAGTCTGGGGCCAACGTCCTGACTTTC.

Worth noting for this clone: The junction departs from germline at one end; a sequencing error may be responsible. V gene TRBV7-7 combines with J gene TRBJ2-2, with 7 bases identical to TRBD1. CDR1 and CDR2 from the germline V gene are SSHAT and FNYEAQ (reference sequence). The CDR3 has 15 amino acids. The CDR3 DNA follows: TGTGCTAGCAGCCTCGGTACAGGGGTATCCGGGGAGCTGTTTTTT. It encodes CASSLGTGVSGELFF.

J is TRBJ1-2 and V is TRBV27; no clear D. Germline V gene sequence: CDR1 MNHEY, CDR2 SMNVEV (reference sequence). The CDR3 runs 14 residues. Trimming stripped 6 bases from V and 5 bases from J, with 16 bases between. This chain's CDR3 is CASSSVGGWYGYTF. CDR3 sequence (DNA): TGTGCCAGCAGCTCCGTAGGAGGTTGGTATGGCTACACCTTC.

In nucleotides, the CDR3 is TGTGCCAGCAGTTCTATTAGCACAGATACGCAGTATTTT. Amino acid sequence: CASSSISTDTQYF. The chain is built from TRBV7-2 and TRBJ2-3, with no clear D. The germline V gene encodes CDR1 SGHTA and CDR2 FQGNSA. This CDR3 comprises 13 residues. Trimming removed 6 bases from V and 0 bases from J, with 7 bases in between.

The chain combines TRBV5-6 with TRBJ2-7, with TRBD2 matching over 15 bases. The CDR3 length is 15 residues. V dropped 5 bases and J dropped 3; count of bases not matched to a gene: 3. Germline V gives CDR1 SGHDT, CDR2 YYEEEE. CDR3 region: CASRRTSGRVYEQYF. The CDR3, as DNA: TGTGCCAGCAGACGGACTAGCGGGAGGGTCTACGAGCAGTACTTC.

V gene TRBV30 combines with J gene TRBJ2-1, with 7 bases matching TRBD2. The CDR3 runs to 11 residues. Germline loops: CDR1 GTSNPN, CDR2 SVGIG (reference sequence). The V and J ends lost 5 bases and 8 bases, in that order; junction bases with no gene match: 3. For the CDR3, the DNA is TGTGCCTGGTGGGGGGGGTATGAGCAGTTCTTC. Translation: CAWWGGYEQFF. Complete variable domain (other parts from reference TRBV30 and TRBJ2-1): SQTIHQWPATLVQPVGSPLSLECTVEGTSNPNLYWYRQAAGRGLQLLFYSVGIGQISSEVPQNLSASRPQDRQFILSSKKLLLSDSGFYLCAWWGGYEQFFGPGTRLTVL.